One and the same sample provided the 20 T cell receptor beta chains below, sequenced in a study of identical twins. MiXCR, run by TCRdb on the 5' RACE reads, gives a single entry per CDR3 protein. In the table there are hundreds of thousands of distinct CDR3 sequences, 18% of which are singletons. These data were also reused for a study on T cells expressing NK-cell markers.

Sequencing used PBMCs. These receptors all come from a woman between 18 and 29 years old in good health.

This clonotype was detected ten times or more. The chain links TRBV30 to TRBJ2-1; D gene unclear. This CDR3 has 11 amino acids. The germline V gene encodes CDR1 GTSNPN and CDR2 SVGIG (reference sequence). Between the trimmed V and J ends, which lost 4 bases and 8 bases, there was a span of 9 bases. CDR3 protein: CAWNKWDEQFF. CDR3 sequence (DNA): TGTGCCTGGAATAAATGGGATGAGCAGTTCTTC. Full variable domain (missing parts from reference TRBV30 and TRBJ2-1): SQTIHQWPATLVQPVGSPLSLECTVEGTSNPNLYWYRQAAGRGLQLLFYSVGIGQISSEVPQNLSASRPQDRQFILSSKKLLLSDSGFYLCAWNKWDEQFFGPGTRLTVL.

This chain links TRBV6-2 or TRBV6-3 with TRBJ1-1, with D tentatively TRBD1 (5 bases). Trimming cost V 6 bases and J 9 bases, with 14 bases left between them. Looked up from germline, CDR1 is MNHEY and CDR2 is SVGEGT. CDR3 length equals 12 residues. This CDR3 is CASRHEGTQAFF. The DNA for the CDR3 is TGTGCCAGCAGACACGAGGGGACCCAAGCTTTCTTT.

The J gene is TRBJ2-7, the V gene TRBV6-1; 10 nucleotides match TRBD1. CDR3 length: 16 residues. Germline lookup yields CDR1 MNHNS and CDR2 SASEGT. The trim removed 6 bases at V and 3 bases at J, leaving 11 bases unmatched. The CDR3 nucleotides are TGTGCCAGCAGCCTACTTTCCGGGACAGGGGTCTACGAGCAGTACTTC. This encodes CASSLLSGTGVYEQYF.

This clonotype was detected a few times. In DNA, the CDR3 is TGTGCCAGCTCACCAAAGGTGGACAGAGGTTCAGCTTTCTTT. It is translated as CASSPKVDRGSAFF. This sequence joins TRBV18 and TRBJ1-1; D is perhaps TRBD1 (6 bases). Germline V gene lookup returns CDR1 KGHSH and CDR2 LQKENI. The V and J ends lost 2 bases and 10 bases respectively, with 17 bases between them. CDR3 length: 14 residues.

The chain employs TRBV5-1 and TRBJ1-1; 11 bases match TRBD1. CDR1 and CDR2 from the germline V gene are SGHRS and YFSETQ. V shed 4 bases, J shed 1 base, and the junction held 12 bases outside the gene matches. The CDR3 totals 18 residues. The DNA for the CDR3 is TGCGCCAGCAGCCACGGACAGGGGGCGAAAGGTGGGAACACTGAAGCTTTCTTT. Translation: CASSHGQGAKGGNTEAFF. The variable domain in full, with the rest retrieved from reference TRBV5-1 and TRBJ1-1, is KAGVTQTPRYLIKTRGQQVTLSCSPISGHRSVSWYQQTPGQGLQFLFEYFSETQRNKGNFPGRFSGRQFSNSRSEMNVSTLELGDSALYLCASSHGQGAKGGNTEAFFGQGTRLTVV.

This sequence joins TRBV25-1 and TRBJ1-5, with D maybe TRBD1 (5 bases). Germline V gene lookup returns CDR1 MGHDK and CDR2 SYGVNS. Trimming cost V 1 base and J 9 bases, with 7 bases left between them. This CDR3 has 12 amino acids. Here the CDR3 DNA reads TGTGCCAGCAGTGAATTAGGGACGCCCCAGCATTTT. Amino acids: CASSELGTPQHF.

This clonotype turned up a few times. CDR3 DNA: TGTGCCAGCAAAGGACAGAAGGGCAATCAGCCCCAGCATTTT. This translates into CASKGQKGNQPQHF. This chain connects TRBV6-1 to TRBJ1-5; D might be TRBD1 (6 bases). The CDR3 runs to 14 residues. V was pared by 7 bases and J by 2 bases, with 12 bases between. Germline CDR1 and CDR2: MNHNS and SASEGT.

The chain couples TRBV6-1 to TRBJ2-7; D is possibly TRBD2 (6 bases). The CDR3 loop spans 13 amino acids. V lost 5 bases, J lost 3 bases, and 11 bases lay in between. The germline V gene encodes CDR1 MNHNS and CDR2 SASEGT. The CDR3 reads CASSRDLDYEQYF. DNA for the CDR3: TGTGCCAGCAGTCGGGACTTGGACTACGAGCAGTACTTC.

V is TRBV29-1 and J is TRBJ2-1; D remains ambiguous. Germline CDR1 reads SQVTM; CDR2 reads ANQGSEA. The V end was cut by 1 base, the J end by 6 bases, with 7 bases between. The CDR3 is 12 amino acids. The CDR3 protein is CSVEGGINEQFF. The DNA for the CDR3 is TGCAGCGTTGAAGGGGGAATCAATGAGCAGTTCTTC.

This clonotype appeared a few times. The rearrangement uses TRBV5-1 and TRBJ2-5, with TRBD2 matching over 11 bases. V shed 5 bases, J shed 5 bases, and the junction held 8 bases outside the gene matches. The CDR3 extends over 15 amino acids. Germline V gene data show CDR1 as SGHRS and CDR2 as YFSETQ. CDR3 nucleotides: TGCGCCAGCAGTACTACTAGCGGGAGCGGCGAGACCCAGTACTTC. Its protein is CASSTTSGSGETQYF. Combining the CDR3 with reference TRBV5-1 and TRBJ2-5 gives the whole variable domain KAGVTQTPRYLIKTRGQQVTLSCSPISGHRSVSWYQQTPGQGLQFLFEYFSETQRNKGNFPGRFSGRQFSNSRSEMNVSTLELGDSALYLCASSTTSGSGETQYFGPGTRLLVL.

In this sample, this clonotype turned up a few times. This chain joins TRBV5-1 and TRBJ2-2; D perhaps matches TRBD2 (6 bases). V was pared by 4 bases and J by 4 bases, with 14 bases between. This CDR3 is built from 15 residues. Germline V lookup: CDR1 SGHRS, CDR2 YFSETQ. The CDR3 protein is CASSGGTSATGELFF. CDR3 in DNA: TGCGCCAGCAGCGGCGGGACGTCGGCCACCGGGGAGCTGTTTTTT.

This CDR3 reads CASSPQLTGDEQFF. For the CDR3, the DNA is TGTGCCAGCTCACCCCAACTGACGGGAGATGAGCAGTTCTTC. The rearrangement joins TRBV18 to TRBJ2-1, with D tentatively TRBD2 (6 bases). The CDR3 loop spans 14 amino acids. Trimming took 3 bases from V and 8 from J, leaving 14 bases between them. Germline V gives CDR1 KGHSH, CDR2 LQKENI.

This clonotype was observed a few times. The rearrangement uses TRBV9 and TRBJ2-5, with D unresolved. Between the trimmed V and J ends, which lost 3 bases and 5 bases, there was a span of 11 bases. The CDR3 runs to 13 residues. CDR1 and CDR2 from the germline V gene are SGDLS and YYNGEE. CDR3 sequence: CASSEAPRETQYF. CDR3 in DNA: TGTGCCAGCAGCGAAGCCCCTCGGGAGACCCAGTACTTC.

This chain connects TRBV12-3 or TRBV12-4 to TRBJ2-3, with 8 positions matching TRBD2. V lost 3 bases and J lost 2; bases outside the gene matches: 4. The CDR3 extends over 15 amino acids. This CDR3 reads CASSFGLADTDTQYF. The CDR3 nucleotides are TGTGCCAGCAGTTTCGGACTAGCCGACACAGATACGCAGTATTTT.

The chain joins TRBV12-3 or TRBV12-4 to TRBJ2-3; D remains ambiguous. Deletions cut 2 bases from V and 3 bases from J, with 6 bases between. The CDR3 is made up of 13 amino acids. The CDR3 bases are TGTGCCAGCAGTTTATTCTTGACAGATACGCAGTATTTT. Translation: CASSLFLTDTQYF.

V gene TRBV12-3 or TRBV12-4 combines with J gene TRBJ2-7, with 7 bases that match TRBD2. Trimming cost V 2 bases and J 3 bases; bases outside gene matches: 7. CDR3 length equals 15 residues. The CDR3 region is CASSLSESGGYEQYF. The CDR3 region has the DNA TGTGCCAGCAGTTTATCGGAATCGGGGGGCTACGAGCAGTACTTC.

This chain links TRBV2 with TRBJ2-7; D unresolved. From germline, CDR1 is SNHLY and CDR2 FYNNEI. V was clipped by 1 base and J by 5 bases, with 12 bases between them. The CDR3 runs to 14 residues. The CDR3 nucleotides read TGTGCCAGCAGTGAAGGGGTAGTATTCGACGAGCAGTACTTC. Its translation is CASSEGVVFDEQYF.

This clonotype was counted between two and nine times. The rearrangement links TRBV12-3 or TRBV12-4 to TRBJ2-1; 9 nucleotides agree with TRBD2. CDR3 length: 15 residues. Trimming removed 3 bases from V and 4 bases from J; junction bases left unmatched: 4. The CDR3 DNA is TGTGCCAGCAGTTTTTTTAGCGGGAGATACAATGAGCAGTTCTTC. Translated, it gives CASSFFSGRYNEQFF.

The chain couples TRBV20-1 to TRBJ1-2; D is uncertain. Trimming took 6 bases from V and 7 from J, leaving 9 bases between them. The CDR3 is 10 residues long. CDR1 DFQATT and CDR2 SNEGSKA come from the germline V gene (reference sequence). For the CDR3, the DNA is TGCAGTGCCCCGGATGCTGGCTACACCTTC. Its translation: CSAPDAGYTF.

The table lists this clonotype with a few counts. The J gene is TRBJ2-1, the V gene TRBV29-1; the match to TRBD2 covers 7 bases. The J segment lost 3 bases and the V segment lost 4 bases, leaving 3 bases of the junction unmatched. Per germline, CDR1 SQVTM and CDR2 ANQGSEA. The length of the CDR3 is 13 residues. In DNA form, the CDR3 reads TGCAGCGTTGGCAGCGGGGTCTACAATGAGCAGTTCTTC. Translated: CSVGSGVYNEQFF.